This T cell receptor beta chain originates from a study of shared clonotypes between healthy human individuals. As regards this clone: Other DNA sequences of this sample code for an identical CDR3.

V dropped 0 bases and J dropped 4 bases, with 6 bases sitting between them. CDR3 size: 13 residues. CDR1 KGHSH and CDR2 LQKENI come from the germline V gene. Running of the assay took place at deep level. Repertoires were generated with immunoSEQ multiplex PCR, while TCRdb's copy carries only in-frame clones and drops some. The sample includes more than 2 million clones, over 85% of them seen just once. The TCR originated in a man aged 18 to 29 in good health. The chain carries TRBV18 and TRBJ2-5; no clear D. What was sequenced was naive CD4+ T cells sorted from blood. Stated subset: CD45RA+ positively selected. The CDR3 region is CASSPPVGETQYF. CDR3 sequence (DNA): TGTGCCAGCTCACCACCGGTCGGAGAGACCCAGTACTTC.